This section outlines one TCR beta chain sequence together with its context. Its antigen is currently not known. No much larger clone is present one base from it, and per-base qualities are unavailable. The cysteine opens and the phenylalanine closes a CDR3 of 13 amino acids. Here the CDR3 DNA is all that survives: 39 bases in frame from base 1. CDR1 SGHTA and CDR2 FQGTGA were looked up in the germline V gene. V is pruned by 5 bases and J by 4 bases, leaving 1 base of the junction without a gene match. Whole blood was collected in K2EDTA tubes by collaborating institutions according to the institutions' own protocols. For TCRbeta analysis, collaborators shipped samples as frozen whole blood, isolated PBMCs, or DNA extracted from either of those sample types. These data originate in a study of blood T cell repertoires in COVID-19 (dated by TCRdb to the early 2020s). General notes on the study: Samples from collaborators originated in the United States, Italy and Spain and spanned both the acute and convalescent phases of COVID-19. The prospective study material was composed of cDNA or gDNA derived from T cells, B-cell-depleted T cells, or PBMCs. Deeply sampled blood TCRbeta repertoires from subjects exposed to, actively infected with, or recovered from COVID-19 were included in the dataset. A freely available public database, intended as a resource for researchers studying the immune response to SARS-CoV-2, is where the repertoires were released. Samples came from the ongoing ImmuneRACE study (first 160 participants) plus 1,254 subjects from 6 global collaborators. The sample metadata nearly always contained a de-identified subject ID, COVID-19 status, age in years and sex. Where available, HLA class I and class II types were obtained from metadata supplied by the sample provider rather than from assay-based typing.

The full study reports these points: The amount of clinical and demographic metadata varied by source and participant and was provided uncurated.

TCRbeta CDR3 regions were amplified from genomic DNA using the immunoSEQ Assay, a bias-controlled multiplex PCR. In the original analysis: Nucleated cell counts per sample were estimated from amplification of reference gene primers within the assay. To quantify the absolute abundance of each unique TCRbeta CDR3 rearrangement, sequence reads were collapsed and filtered. For each sample, productive Simpson clonality was calculated as the square root of Simpson's diversity index across productive rearrangements. TCRdb carries this immuneACCESS record with in-frame sequences only. Its versions omit some clonotypes, under half of them owing to an unresolved V gene in the studies checked, with the rest unexplained. That table is the source of V, J and clone size, and D and trimming were worked out from the DNA. Here the sample has approximately 50,000 clones; less than 80% occur a single time. Around a quarter of the sample comes from the top ten.

The rearrangement combines TRBV7-3 with TRBJ2-2; 7 bases in between match TRBD1. The sequencing input was peripheral blood. The receptor was derived from a man between 65 and 79 years old with acute or convalescent COVID-19. The DNA sequence is given as TGTGCCAGCAGCCGACAGGGCACCGGGGAGCTGTTTTTT. Its translation is CASSRQGTGELFF.